Following are 19 T cell receptor beta chains from one sample sequenced in a study of Graves' ophthalmopathy and Graves' hyperthyroidism. Amplified material comprised TCR beta CDR3 regions derived from RNA transcripts. HTBI-primed first-round RT-PCR preceded second-round multiplex PCR. TCRdb used MiXCR to reprocess the multiplex PCR reads, holding one entry per CDR3 protein. The table records about 660,000 distinct CDR3 sequences, roughly 39% of them present only once. Sequenced material: peripheral blood. The source of these receptors is an adult man with Graves' ophthalmopathy.

This clonotype turned up a few times. The rearrangement joins TRBV27 to TRBJ2-7; the D gene is possibly TRBD2 (7 bases). Germline-derived CDR1 and CDR2 are MNHEY and SMNVEV (reference sequence). V was clipped by 7 bases and J by 4 bases, with 20 bases between them. The CDR3 is made up of 15 amino acids. CDR3 amino acids: CASTDRRGGRYEQYF. The CDR3 DNA is TGTGCCAGCACCGATCGGAGGGGGGGGCGTTACGAGCAGTACTTC.

This clonotype was seen repeatedly, ten times or more. This chain uses TRBV4-2 with TRBJ2-6; TRBD1 or TRBD2 may be the D gene (5 bases each). The V gene lost 0 bases and the J gene lost 0 bases, with 9 bases spanning the gap. CDR1 is LGHNA, CDR2 YNFKEQ, per germline. The CDR3 extends over 17 amino acids. CDR3 in amino acids: CASSQDGGDSGANVLTF. The CDR3 bases are TGTGCCAGCAGCCAAGATGGGGGAGACTCTGGGGCCAACGTCCTGACTTTC.

The genes are TRBV29-1 and TRBJ2-7, with D perhaps matching TRBD2 (6 bases). V lost 8 bases and J lost 5, with 19 bases in between. The CDR3 length is 13 residues. Germline CDR1 is SQVTM and CDR2 is ANQGSEA. CDR3 sequence (DNA): TGCAGCCTCCCCAGCGGGTCCCCTAACGAGCAGTACTTC. It specifies CSLPSGSPNEQYF.

This clonotype was counted only a few times. V and J are TRBV12-3 or TRBV12-4 and TRBJ1-1; no clear D gene. The CDR3 runs to 13 residues. Trimming cost V 2 bases and J 7 bases, with 11 bases left between them. In nucleotides, the CDR3 is TGTGCCAGCAGTTTATCGACGGGGAGTGAAGCTTTCTTT. Translating it yields CASSLSTGSEAFF.

This clonotype has only a few counts. The chain links TRBV5-1 to TRBJ2-7; 9 nucleotides match TRBD1. From germline, CDR1 is SGHRS and CDR2 YFSETQ. Trimming cost V 4 bases and J 6 bases; bases outside gene matches: 8. This CDR3 is 14 amino acids long. DNA for the CDR3: TGCGCCAGCAGCGCCCGGGACAGGGCGTCCGAGCAGTACTTC. It encodes CASSARDRASEQYF. Variable domain in full (rest from reference TRBV5-1 and TRBJ2-7): KAGVTQTPRYLIKTRGQQVTLSCSPISGHRSVSWYQQTPGQGLQFLFEYFSETQRNKGNFPGRFSGRQFSNSRSEMNVSTLELGDSALYLCASSARDRASEQYFGPGTRLTVT.

This chain uses TRBV10-3 with TRBJ1-2; D gene ambiguous. Trimming took 4 bases from V and 4 from J, leaving 7 bases between them. The CDR3 runs to 12 residues. The germline V gene encodes CDR1 ENHRY and CDR2 SYGVKD. The DNA of the CDR3 is TGTGCCATCAGTGTTGATACCTATGGCTACACCTTC. This encodes CAISVDTYGYTF.

Remarks on this clonotype: Relative to the germline gene, one junction end is altered; a read error may explain this. This chain uses TRBV10-3 with TRBJ2-7, with D tentatively TRBD1 (6 bases). The CDR3 consists of 13 residues. Germline lookup yields CDR1 ENHRY and CDR2 SYGVKD. The CDR3, as DNA: TGTGCCAACAGTTACGGGCAGGGGTACGAGCAGTACTTC. Translation gives CANSYGQGYEQYF.

At least ten counts were recorded for this clonotype. J is TRBJ2-5 and V is TRBV7-8; TRBD2 aligns across 8 bases. The CDR3 spans 15 residues. V shed 5 bases and J 2 bases; nucleotides not matched to a gene: 7. In germline, CDR1 is SGHVS, CDR2 FQNEAQ. CDR3 protein: CASSAGIAGQETQYF. CDR3 nucleotides: TGTGCCAGCAGCGCCGGAATAGCGGGGCAAGAGACCCAGTACTTC.

This clonotype was seen just once. The CDR3 DNA reads as TGTGCCAGCAGTGGTTATGTAGCGGGGGTCCGCGAGCAGTACTTC. Its translation: CASSGYVAGVREQYF. The V and J genes are TRBV2 and TRBJ2-7, with 9 bases that match TRBD2. This CDR3 has 15 residues. Germline V gene lookup returns CDR1 SNHLY and CDR2 FYNNEI. The junction had 10 bases not matched to a gene; V was cut back by 4 bases and J by 6 bases.

In its sample, this clonotype was seen many times. The junction departs from germline at one end; a sequencing error may be responsible. The CDR3 here is CASSLYQETQYF. CDR3 nucleotide sequence: TGTGCCAGCAGCTTATACCAAGAGACCCAGTACTTC. The chain couples TRBV5-1 to TRBJ2-5; the D is unclear. CDR1 is SGHRS and CDR2 is YFSETQ in the germline V gene. The CDR3 has 12 amino acids.

The gene calls are TRBV15 and TRBJ2-7; 7 bases are shared with TRBD1. Germline V gene data show CDR1 as LNHNV and CDR2 as YYDKDF (reference sequence). J lost 4 bases, V lost 11 bases, and 8 bases had no gene match. CDR3 size: 12 residues. The CDR3 region is CAWNPTGYEQYF. The CDR3 coding sequence is TGTGCCTGGAACCCGACAGGGTACGAGCAGTACTTC.

The chain employs TRBV7-3 and TRBJ2-3; D ambiguous. The length of the CDR3 is 13 residues. With 5 bases removed from V and 1 base from J, the gap between germline ends came to 7 bases. The germline CDR1 and CDR2 sequences are SGHTA and FQGTGA. This CDR3 reads CASSPHGTDTQYF. CDR3 sequence (DNA): TGTGCCAGCAGCCCCCACGGCACAGATACGCAGTATTTT.

This clonotype has ten or more counts. The chain links TRBV7-9 to TRBJ1-2, with TRBD1 as a possible D gene (6 bases). The CDR3 extends over 12 amino acids. Germline CDR1 reads SEHNR; CDR2 reads FQNEAQ (reference sequence). V was cut by 3 bases and J by 6 bases, with 8 bases left in between. The CDR3 DNA reads as TGTGCCAGCAGCTTCGACAGGAATGGCTACACCTTC. Amino acids: CASSFDRNGYTF.

This clonotype was seen at least ten times. The chain links TRBV5-1 to TRBJ2-7; a weak D match, TRBD2 (6 bases). The V gene lost 0 bases and the J gene lost 3 bases, with 10 bases spanning the gap. Germline V lookup: CDR1 SGHRS, CDR2 YFSETQ. The CDR3 extends over 14 amino acids. CDR3 loop: CASSLGLDLYEQYF. Written as DNA, the CDR3 is TGCGCCAGCAGCTTGGGACTAGATCTCTACGAGCAGTACTTC.

In its sample, this clonotype was seen many times. The junction differs from germline at one of its ends, possibly a read error. The chain uses TRBV10-3 and TRBJ1-2, with D uncertain. The CDR3 runs 15 residues. Germline-derived CDR1 and CDR2 are ENHRY and SYGVKD. The DNA for the CDR3 is TGTGCCAGCAGTGGCTACCACAGCGGCGGCTATGGCTACACCTTC. Residues: CASSGYHSGGYGYTF.

This clonotype was seen many times. Germline is not matched at one junction end, which may reflect a read error. CDR3: CASSEVGRWETQYF. The CDR3 DNA is TGTGCCAGCAGTGAAGTGGGGCGGTGGGAGACCCAGTACTTC. The chain links TRBV10-3 to TRBJ2-5; maybe TRBD1 (5 bases). Per germline, CDR1 ENHRY and CDR2 SYGVKD. CDR3 size: 14 residues.

The table lists this clonotype with a few counts. The gene calls are TRBV27 and TRBJ1-6; D is possibly TRBD1 (5 bases). V dropped 3 bases and J dropped 10 bases, with 19 bases sitting between them. CDR3 size: 16 residues. Germline CDR1 is MNHEY and CDR2 is SMNVEV (reference sequence). The DNA for the CDR3 is TGTGCCAGCAGTTTGTGGGACTCGGGTCTGGGGTCACCCCTCCACTTT. Translated: CASSLWDSGLGSPLHF.

In regard to this clonotype: It may be a read error: a sequence one base away is much more abundant. The gene calls are TRBV10-3 and TRBJ1-1; possibly TRBD1 for D (6 bases). This CDR3 contains 16 residues. CDR1 is ENHRY and CDR2 is SYGVKD in the germline V gene. Trimming removed 10 bases from V and 0 bases from J, with 21 bases in between. The CDR3 nucleotides are TGTGCCACCTTAATCGAGACAGGCGGCATGAACACTGAAGCTTTCTTT. Translated: CATLIETGGMNTEAFF.

The chain is built from TRBV5-6 and TRBJ1-1; D not resolved. V gave up 1 base and J gave up 10 bases, with 14 bases separating them. The CDR3 extends over 13 amino acids. CDR1 SGHDT and CDR2 YYEEEE come from the germline V gene. The CDR3: CASSLWTARTAFF. In DNA, the CDR3 is TGTGCCAGCAGCTTGTGGACGGCGAGGACAGCTTTCTTT.